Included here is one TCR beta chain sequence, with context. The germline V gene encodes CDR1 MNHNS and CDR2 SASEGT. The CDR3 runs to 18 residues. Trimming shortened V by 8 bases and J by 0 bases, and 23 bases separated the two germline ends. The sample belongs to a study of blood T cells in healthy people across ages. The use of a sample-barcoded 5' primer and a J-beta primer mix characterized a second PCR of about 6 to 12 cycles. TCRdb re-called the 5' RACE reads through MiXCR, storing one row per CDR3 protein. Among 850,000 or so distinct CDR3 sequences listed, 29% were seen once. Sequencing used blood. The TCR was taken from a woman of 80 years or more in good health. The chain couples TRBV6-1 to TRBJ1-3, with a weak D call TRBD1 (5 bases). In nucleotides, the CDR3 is TGTGCCAGCGGATTATGGGGGGGACGAGGTTCCTCTGGAAACACCATATATTTT. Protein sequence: CASGLWGGRGSSGNTIYF.